What follows describes a single T cell receptor (beta chain). These data come from a study of blood T cell repertoires in COVID-19. About the research overall: Acute-phase and convalescent COVID-19 samples originated in the United States, Italy and Spain. T cells, B-cell-depleted T cells, or PBMCs provided the cDNA or gDNA that served as material.

Original data processing: Cell counts per sample came from amplifying reference gene primers. Libraries were prepared by immunoSEQ multiplex PCR; TCRdb keeps only in-frame clonotypes and omits some of them. V, J and clone size derive from that table, while D and trimming were established from the DNA sequence. The sample shows about 200,000 clones, about 85% of them seen only once. This CDR3 has 14 amino acids. What was sequenced was peripheral blood. This TCR derives from an elderly woman with acute or convalescent COVID-19. The chain combines TRBV21-1 with TRBJ1-1; whether TRBD1, the table's D call, matches the DNA was not checked. TRBV21-1 is marked as a pseudogene. Here the CDR3 reads CASSKVFVTAEAFF. The CDR3 bases are TGTGCCAGCAGCAAAGTTTTTGTTACAGCTGAAGCTTTCTTT.